This TCR beta chain appears in the sequencing data of a study of cytomegalovirus exposure and HLA in healthy donors. The donors were healthy bone marrow donors. The PCR contained 60 Vbeta and 13 Jbeta primers. Generated by immunoSEQ multiplex PCR, the TCRdb table keeps only in-frame clones and is missing some. The sample shows roughly 150,000 clones, more than 60% of them seen only once. Sequencing was carried out using PBMCs. This receptor was taken from a man aged 25 to 40 in good health and CMV-seropositive.

The CDR3 spells CAWSVSGPSRMLEQYF. The CDR3 region has the DNA TGTGCCTGGAGTGTATCAGGGCCGTCCAGGATGTTGGAGCAGTACTTC. The V call is TRBV30, the J call TRBJ2-7, with D possibly matching TRBD1 (5 bases). Germline CDR1 is GTSNPN and CDR2 is SVGIG (reference sequence). The V end lost 0 bases, the J end lost 7 bases, and 22 bases lay between the germline ends. CDR3 length equals 16 residues.